One sample yielded the 30 T cell receptor beta chains listed below, sequenced in a study of OX40 agonist ivuxolimab in advanced cancers. The protocol was immunoSEQ multiplex PCR, while the TCRdb copy is restricted to in-frame clones and leaves out a portion. Among about 110,000 clones listed, 85% to 95% were seen once. Sequencing was performed on CD4+ or CD8+ T cells sorted from blood, taken in a trial of the OX40 agonist ivuxolimab. The source is an adult with an advanced solid tumor such as melanoma, head and neck, liver or kidney cancer.

The chain employs TRBV30 and TRBJ2-7; D may be TRBD1 or TRBD2 (5 bases each). The ends were cut back, 5 bases at V and 4 bases at J, with 21 bases in the middle. Germline V lookup: CDR1 GTSNPN, CDR2 SVGIG (reference sequence). The length of the CDR3 is 15 residues. The CDR3 nucleotides are TGTGCCTGGGGGGGTTTCGGGGCGGCCGTATACGAGCAGTACTTC. It yields the protein CAWGGFGAAVYEQYF.

The V call is TRBV5-8, the J call TRBJ1-2, with D perhaps TRBD1 (5 bases). CDR1 is SGHTS and CDR2 is YDEGEE in the germline V gene. Trimming shortened V by 1 base and J by 2 bases, and 6 bases separated the two germline ends. CDR3 length: 13 residues. Here the CDR3 DNA reads TGTGCCAGCAGCTTGTGGGGCAACTATGGCTACACCTTC. This gives the protein CASSLWGNYGYTF.

The chain uses TRBV18 and TRBJ1-2; the D gene is possibly TRBD1 (5 bases). V gave up 2 bases and J gave up 4 bases, with 14 bases separating them. Germline V gives CDR1 KGHSH, CDR2 LQKENI. The CDR3 consists of 15 residues. The CDR3 DNA is TGTGCCAGCTCACCATCGGCGGGGCCGGTCTATGGCTACACCTTC. This sequence encodes CASSPSAGPVYGYTF.

CDR3 nucleotide sequence: TGTGCCAGCTCAACCTCTAGCACAGATACGCAGTATTTT. This gives the protein CASSTSSTDTQYF. The chain uses TRBV18 and TRBJ2-3; no definite D call. CDR3 length: 13 residues. Trimming stripped 5 bases from V and 0 bases from J, with 6 bases between. Looked up from germline, CDR1 is KGHSH and CDR2 is LQKENI.

V usage is TRBV27 and J usage is TRBJ1-5; TRBD1 is a possible D gene (5 bases). The CDR3 extends over 13 amino acids. The germline V gene has CDR1 MNHEY and CDR2 SMNVEV (reference sequence). The V gene lost 6 bases and the J gene lost 5 bases, with 11 bases spanning the gap. The CDR3 nucleotides read TGTGCCAGCAGGGGGGGTCGACATCAGCCCCAGCATTTT. This codes for CASRGGRHQPQHF.

The CDR3 nucleotides are TGTGCCAGCAGCCCTGCGGGACAGATATACAATGAGCAGTTCTTC. It specifies CASSPAGQIYNEQFF. The genes are TRBV5-6 and TRBJ2-1, with D perhaps TRBD1 (7 bases). Germline CDR1 is SGHDT and CDR2 is YYEEEE. Deletions cut 4 bases from V and 4 bases from J, with 15 bases between. This CDR3 has 15 amino acids.

The chain joins TRBV5-1 to TRBJ2-7; TRBD2 agrees at 8 bases. J lost 1 base, V lost 7 bases, and 7 bases had no gene match. Per germline, CDR1 SGHRS and CDR2 YFSETQ. The CDR3 loop spans 14 amino acids. CDR3 loop: CASGMTSASYEQYF. CDR3 DNA: TGCGCCAGCGGGATGACTAGCGCTTCCTACGAGCAGTACTTC.

The V gene is TRBV27, the J gene TRBJ1-1; D not certain. This CDR3 has 15 residues. Trimming left V 5 bases short and J 3 bases short, with 16 bases between. The germline V gene has CDR1 MNHEY and CDR2 SMNVEV (reference sequence). The CDR3 here is CASSLYLGSDTEAFF. CDR3 sequence (DNA): TGTGCCAGCAGTCTCTACTTGGGTTCGGACACTGAAGCTTTCTTT.

Remarks on this clone: Different DNA sequences within this sample yield the same CDR3. The V and J genes are TRBV7-9 and TRBJ2-3; no reliable D call. V was pared by 4 bases and J by 0 bases, with 8 bases between. The germline gives CDR1 SEHNR, CDR2 FQNEAQ (reference sequence). The CDR3 is 14 amino acids. The DNA of the CDR3 is TGTGCCAGCAGCTATGGATTAAGCACAGATACGCAGTATTTT. Protein: CASSYGLSTDTQYF.

The chain carries TRBV28 and TRBJ1-5; D is unclear. Germline V gives CDR1 MDHEN, CDR2 SYDVKM. The CDR3 extends over 12 amino acids. Trimming shortened V by 3 bases and J by 4 bases, and 4 bases separated the two germline ends. CDR3 residues: CASSLQNQPQHF. DNA of the CDR3: TGTGCCAGCAGTTTGCAGAATCAGCCCCAGCATTTT.

Remarks on this clone: Germline is not matched at one junction end, which may reflect a read error. Additional DNA sequences in this sample encode the identical CDR3. The chain carries TRBV30 and TRBJ2-5, with D maybe TRBD2 (5 bases). Germline V gene data show CDR1 as GTSNPN and CDR2 as SVGIG (reference sequence). This CDR3 is 11 amino acids long. The CDR3: CAWMRAETQYF. Here the CDR3 DNA reads TGCGCCTGGATGCGGGCAGAGACCCAGTACTTC.

The gene calls are TRBV7-8 and TRBJ2-7, with D possibly matching TRBD2 (5 bases). This CDR3 is built from 19 residues. V was trimmed by 5 bases and J by 3 bases, leaving 29 bases between them. Per the germline V gene, CDR1 is SGHVS and CDR2 is FQNEAQ. CDR3 nucleotides: TGTGCCAGCAGCCTAGTCGTACTTAACCCCCGGGGAACTAACTACGAGCAGTACTTC. The encoded protein is CASSLVVLNPRGTNYEQYF.

Here the CDR3 DNA reads TGTGCCAGTAGTTCCTTCAGGGGGCGGTGGAACACTGAAGCTTTCTTT. It encodes CASSSFRGRWNTEAFF. The V and J genes are TRBV19 and TRBJ1-1; TRBD1 aligns across 8 bases. Germline CDR1 and CDR2: LNHDA and SQIVND (reference sequence). Germline trimming cut 5 bases from V and 1 base from J; bases unmatched to any gene: 9. CDR3 length: 16 residues.

V usage is TRBV18 and J usage is TRBJ1-2; D not resolved. Germline CDR1 reads KGHSH; CDR2 reads LQKENI. The V gene lost 4 bases and the J gene lost 8 bases, with 17 bases spanning the gap. There are 14 residues in the CDR3. The CDR3 bases are TGTGCCAGCTCACGGGAGGACGGGTTCCGAGGCTACACCTTC. This codes for CASSREDGFRGYTF. The full variable domain, with the rest looked up from reference TRBV18 and TRBJ1-2, is NAGVMQNPRHLVRRRGQEARLRCSPMKGHSHVYWYRQLPEEGLKFMVYLQKENIIDESGMPKERFSAEFPKEGPSILRIQQVVRGDSAAYFCASSREDGFRGYTFGSGTRLTVV.

This clone was seen just once. V and J are TRBV19 and TRBJ1-1, with D possibly being TRBD1 (6 bases). V was pared by 5 bases and J by 2 bases, with 18 bases between. The CDR3 has 16 amino acids. The V gene's germline CDR1 is LNHDA and CDR2 SQIVND (reference sequence). The CDR3 region has the DNA TGTGCCAGTAGTCTTCCTCAGGGGACGGTAAACACTGAAGCTTTCTTT. This sequence encodes CASSLPQGTVNTEAFF.

V is TRBV10-3 and J is TRBJ1-5; D is possibly TRBD1 (6 bases). V lost 7 bases, J lost 6 bases, and 13 bases lay in between. The germline V gene has CDR1 ENHRY and CDR2 SYGVKD. The CDR3 loop spans 13 amino acids. The CDR3 DNA is TGTGCCATCATGGGGGGGCAGGGTCAGCCCCAGCATTTT. Protein: CAIMGGQGQPQHF.

The chain combines TRBV2 with TRBJ2-7, with TRBD1 identical over 9 bases. V was clipped by 2 bases and J by 11 bases; unmatched bases: 13. There are 15 residues in the CDR3. Germline lookup yields CDR1 SNHLY and CDR2 FYNNEI. Here the CDR3 DNA reads TGTGCCAGCAGTGAAACCCCCGGACAGGGGACTCCCGAGTACTTC. Translated, it gives CASSETPGQGTPEYF.

The rearrangement uses TRBV5-6 and TRBJ2-2, with TRBD2 matching over 9 bases. J was trimmed by 6 bases and V by 0 bases; bases with no gene match: 3. The CDR3 is 15 amino acids. Germline assignment: CDR1 SGHDT and CDR2 YYEEEE. For the CDR3, the DNA is TGTGCCAGCAGCTTGGGGAGCGGGAGGCCCGGGGAGCTGTTTTTT. Encoded protein: CASSLGSGRPGELFF.

Only a few counts were recorded for this clone. The chain links TRBV6-1 to TRBJ2-7; D ambiguous. V shed 2 bases and J shed 1 base, with 15 bases lying between them. Looked up from germline, CDR1 is MNHNS and CDR2 is SASEGT. The CDR3 runs 16 residues. The CDR3 here is CASSESIGFPSYEQYF. CDR3 nucleotide sequence: TGTGCCAGCAGTGAAAGTATAGGTTTCCCGTCCTACGAGCAGTACTTC.

The V and J genes are TRBV7-8 and TRBJ2-5, with TRBD2 matching over 11 bases. Trimming took 4 bases from V and 3 from J; bases not matched to a gene: 13. CDR3 length: 18 amino acids. In germline, CDR1 is SGHVS, CDR2 FQNEAQ. In DNA form, the CDR3 reads TGTGCCAGCAGCTACCCGTCCGGGACTAGCGGAAGAAAAGAGACCCAGTACTTC. Translation: CASSYPSGTSGRKETQYF.

Only one count was recorded for this clone. The chain has TRBV7-9 and TRBJ2-1; no clear D. This CDR3 contains 12 residues. V was trimmed by 2 bases and J by 9 bases, leaving 8 bases between them. Germline lookup yields CDR1 SEHNR and CDR2 FQNEAQ (reference sequence). The CDR3 here is CASSLISGEQFF. As DNA, the CDR3 is TGTGCCAGCAGCTTAATATCTGGTGAGCAGTTCTTC. The full variable domain, in which reference TRBV7-9 and TRBJ2-1 provide the parts outside the CDR3, is DTGVSQNPRHKITKRGQNVTFRCDPISEHNRLYWYRQTLGQGPEFLTYFQNEAQLEKSRLLSDRFSAERPKGSFSTLEIQRTEQGDSAMYLCASSLISGEQFFGPGTRLTVL.

The chain joins TRBV5-6 to TRBJ2-7; D remains ambiguous. The ends were cut back, 0 bases at V and 0 bases at J, with 7 bases in the middle. Germline V gene lookup returns CDR1 SGHDT and CDR2 YYEEEE. This CDR3 contains 14 residues. The CDR3 DNA follows: TGTGCCAGCAGCTTGGGGCAGGCCTCCTACGAGCAGTACTTC. This gives the protein CASSLGQASYEQYF.

This chain uses TRBV6-6 with TRBJ2-7; tentatively, D is TRBD2 (6 bases). The length of the CDR3 is 13 residues. Trimming left V 0 bases short and J 11 bases short, with 14 bases between. The germline CDR1 and CDR2 sequences are MNHNY and SVGAGI (reference sequence). The CDR3 is CASSYSRDREEYF. CDR3 nucleotides: TGTGCCAGCAGTTACTCCAGGGATAGGGAGGAGTACTTC.

The chain combines TRBV6-1 with TRBJ2-7; D gene ambiguous. CDR3 length equals 13 residues. The V and J ends lost 7 bases and 3 bases respectively, with 13 bases between them. The germline gives CDR1 MNHNS, CDR2 SASEGT. CDR3 sequence reads: CASTTNSGYEQYF. The CDR3 DNA follows: TGTGCCAGCACTACCAACTCGGGCTACGAGCAGTACTTC.

V is TRBV4-2 and J is TRBJ2-7, with 10 bases that match TRBD2. CDR3 length equals 16 residues. V lost 0 bases and J lost 1; bases outside the gene matches: 3. Looked up from germline, CDR1 is LGHNA and CDR2 is YNFKEQ. The DNA of the CDR3 is TGTGCCAGCAGCCAAGATTCTAGCGGGGGTTCCTACGAGCAGTACTTC. Encoded protein: CASSQDSSGGSYEQYF.

This clone has just one count. The chain links TRBV10-3 to TRBJ2-7; TRBD1 matches 7 bases. The CDR3 consists of 12 residues. V lost 8 bases and J lost 2; bases outside the gene matches: 3. Germline V CDR1 and CDR2: ENHRY, SYGVKD. This chain's CDR3 is CAIGGQAYEQYF. The DNA of the CDR3 is TGTGCCATCGGAGGACAGGCCTACGAGCAGTACTTC.

This sequence joins TRBV5-1 and TRBJ1-6; 9 nucleotides match TRBD1. The CDR3 has 20 residues. The ends lost 2 bases at V and 0 bases at J; junction bases unmatched: 12. Germline CDR1 SGHRS, CDR2 YFSETQ. DNA for the CDR3: TGCGCCAGCAGCTTTGACGGGACAGGGCCATCGAGCTCCTATAATTCACCCCTCCACTTT. Translating it yields CASSFDGTGPSSSYNSPLHF. Complete variable domain (other parts from reference TRBV5-1 and TRBJ1-6): KAGVTQTPRYLIKTRGQQVTLSCSPISGHRSVSWYQQTPGQGLQFLFEYFSETQRNKGNFPGRFSGRQFSNSRSEMNVSTLELGDSALYLCASSFDGTGPSSSYNSPLHFGNGTRLTVT.

V is TRBV7-6 and J is TRBJ2-1; the match to TRBD2 covers 9 bases. This CDR3 region has 14 residues. CDR1 and CDR2 from the germline V gene are SGHVS and FNYEAQ. Trimming cost V 4 bases and J 6 bases; bases outside gene matches: 4. CDR3 nucleotide sequence: TGTGCCAGCAGCTCTGCGCGGGGGGGCAATGAGCAGTTCTTC. Its translation: CASSSARGGNEQFF.

The V call is TRBV4-1, the J call TRBJ1-2, with TRBD1 matching over 8 bases. There are 16 residues in the CDR3. V shed 1 base and J 3 bases; nucleotides not matched to a gene: 7. CDR1 is MGHRA, CDR2 YSYEKL, per germline. In nucleotides, the CDR3 is TGCGCCAGCAGCCAAGTGACAGGGGTAGGGGACTATGGCTACACCTTC. This sequence encodes CASSQVTGVGDYGYTF.

This clone was recorded a few times. The chain links TRBV27 to TRBJ1-2; 7 bases align to TRBD1. CDR3 size: 13 residues. Germline V gene data show CDR1 as MNHEY and CDR2 as SMNVEV (reference sequence). After removal of 5 bases from V and 8 bases from J, the junction contained 8 bases not matched to a gene. This chain's CDR3 is CASSPDRVSGYTF. As DNA, the CDR3 is TGTGCCAGCAGTCCTGACAGGGTATCAGGCTACACCTTC.